The source of this T cell receptor beta chain is a study of T-cell memory formation after mild COVID-19. TCRdb re-called the 5' RACE reads with MiXCR, one entry per CDR3 protein. The sample shows roughly 250,000 distinct CDR3 sequences, around 17% of them seen only once. Losses at the gene ends were 5 bases for V and 2 bases for J; bases not matched to a gene: 5. Per germline, CDR1 DFQATT and CDR2 SNEGSKA (reference sequence). CDR3 length: 14 residues. This clonotype was found a few times. Its specificity is unknown. Study conclusions and caveats: The appearance of some responding clones in pre-infection memory suggested that cross-reactive memory joined.

This sequence originates from a young man who had mild COVID-19 (a few samples of this study predate the infection). Cell type and time point are not known. The source material was PBMCs or a T cell subset sorted from them (not recorded which). The rearrangement uses TRBV20-1 and TRBJ2-3, with 9 nucleotides matching TRBD1. CDR3 protein: CSAEDRGSTDTQYF. The CDR3, as DNA: TGCAGTGCTGAAGACAGGGGGTCCACAGATACGCAGTATTTT.